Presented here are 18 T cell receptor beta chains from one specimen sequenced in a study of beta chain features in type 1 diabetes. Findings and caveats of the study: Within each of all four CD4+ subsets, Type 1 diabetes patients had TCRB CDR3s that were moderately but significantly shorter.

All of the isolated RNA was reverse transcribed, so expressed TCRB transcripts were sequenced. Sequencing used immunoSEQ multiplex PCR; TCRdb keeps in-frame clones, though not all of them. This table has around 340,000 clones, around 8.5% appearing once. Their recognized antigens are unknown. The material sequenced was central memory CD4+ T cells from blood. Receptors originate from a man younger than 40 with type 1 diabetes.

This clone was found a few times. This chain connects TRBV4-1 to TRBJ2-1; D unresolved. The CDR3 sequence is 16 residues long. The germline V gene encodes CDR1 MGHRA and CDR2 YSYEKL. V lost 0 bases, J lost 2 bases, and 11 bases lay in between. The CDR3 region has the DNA TGCGCCAGCAGCCAAGATCCGGCGGCAGCCTACAATGAGCAGTTCTTC. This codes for CASSQDPAAAYNEQFF.

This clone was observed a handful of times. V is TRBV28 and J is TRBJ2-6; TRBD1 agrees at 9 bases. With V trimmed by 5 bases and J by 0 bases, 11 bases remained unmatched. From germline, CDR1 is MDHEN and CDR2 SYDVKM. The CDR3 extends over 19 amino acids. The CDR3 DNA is TGTGCCAGCAGTGTACTAGCCGGGACAGGGCCCTCTGGGGCCAACGTCCTGACTTTC. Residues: CASSVLAGTGPSGANVLTF.

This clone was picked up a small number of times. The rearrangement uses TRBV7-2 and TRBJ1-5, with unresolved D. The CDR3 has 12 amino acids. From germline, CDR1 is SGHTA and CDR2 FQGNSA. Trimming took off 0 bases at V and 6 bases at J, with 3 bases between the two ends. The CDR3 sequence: CASSLAGQPQHF. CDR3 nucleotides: TGTGCCAGCAGCTTAGCGGGTCAGCCCCAGCATTTT.

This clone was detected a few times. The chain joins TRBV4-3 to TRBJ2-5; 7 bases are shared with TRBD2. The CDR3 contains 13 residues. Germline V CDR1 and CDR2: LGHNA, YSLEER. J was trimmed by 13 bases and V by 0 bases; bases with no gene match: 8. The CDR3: CASSQDLDGGGYF. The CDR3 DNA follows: TGCGCCAGCAGCCAAGATCTCGACGGCGGGGGGTACTTC.

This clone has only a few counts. CDR3 in DNA: TGTGCCAGTAGGAGTAACAGGGGGCGCGGCGAGACCCAGTACTTC. Translated: CASRSNRGRGETQYF. This chain connects TRBV19 to TRBJ2-5, with TRBD1 matching over 9 bases. The ends lost 6 bases at V and 5 bases at J; junction bases unmatched: 10. The length of the CDR3 is 15 residues. Per the germline V gene, CDR1 is LNHDA and CDR2 is SQIVND (reference sequence).

The CDR3 loop is CASSVSPGGRETQYF. CDR3 DNA: TGTGCCAGCAGCGTCTCTCCGGGGGGCCGGGAGACCCAGTACTTC. This rearrangement joins TRBV9 to TRBJ2-5, with TRBD2 as a possible D gene (7 bases). The CDR3 contains 15 residues. V was pared by 2 bases and J by 5 bases, with 16 bases between. CDR1 is SGDLS, CDR2 YYNGEE, per germline.

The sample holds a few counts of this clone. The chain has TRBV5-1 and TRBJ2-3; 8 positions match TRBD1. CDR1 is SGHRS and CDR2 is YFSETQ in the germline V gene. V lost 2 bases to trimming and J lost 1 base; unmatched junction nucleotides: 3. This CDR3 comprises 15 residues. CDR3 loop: CASSLPTGGTDTQYF. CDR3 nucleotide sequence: TGCGCCAGCAGCTTACCGACAGGGGGCACAGATACGCAGTATTTT. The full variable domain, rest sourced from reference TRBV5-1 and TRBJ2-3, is KAGVTQTPRYLIKTRGQQVTLSCSPISGHRSVSWYQQTPGQGLQFLFEYFSETQRNKGNFPGRFSGRQFSNSRSEMNVSTLELGDSALYLCASSLPTGGTDTQYFGPGTRLTVL.

In nucleotides, the CDR3 is TGTGCCACCAGCAGAGTCGGGGGCGGCCAGCCCCAGCATTTT. This codes for CATSRVGGGQPQHF. This chain joins TRBV15 and TRBJ1-5; D is possibly TRBD1 (6 bases). V was shortened by 1 base and J by 7 bases, with 11 bases between the two germline ends. There are 14 residues in the CDR3. Germline V gene sequence: CDR1 LNHNV, CDR2 YYDKDF (reference sequence).

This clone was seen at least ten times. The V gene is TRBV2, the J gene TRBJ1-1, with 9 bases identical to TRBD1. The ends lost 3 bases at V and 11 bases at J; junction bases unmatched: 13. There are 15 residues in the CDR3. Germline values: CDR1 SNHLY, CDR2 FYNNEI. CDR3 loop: CASSERDRAFHEAFF. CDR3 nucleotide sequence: TGTGCCAGCAGTGAGCGGGACAGGGCCTTCCATGAGGCTTTCTTT.

Here the CDR3 DNA reads TGCGCCAGCAGCCAGGAGGCAGGGCGATACTCTGGAAACACCATATATTTT. It translates to CASSQEAGRYSGNTIYF. The V and J genes are TRBV4-1 and TRBJ1-3; D perhaps matches TRBD1 (5 bases). Trimming took off 3 bases at V and 0 bases at J, with 15 bases between the two ends. The CDR3 contains 17 residues. The germline V gene encodes CDR1 MGHRA and CDR2 YSYEKL.

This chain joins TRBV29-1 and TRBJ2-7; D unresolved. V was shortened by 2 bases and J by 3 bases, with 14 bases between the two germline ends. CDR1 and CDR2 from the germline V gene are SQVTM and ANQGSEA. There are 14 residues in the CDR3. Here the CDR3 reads CSVEFSGRLYEQYF. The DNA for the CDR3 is TGCAGCGTTGAATTTTCGGGCAGGCTCTACGAGCAGTACTTC.

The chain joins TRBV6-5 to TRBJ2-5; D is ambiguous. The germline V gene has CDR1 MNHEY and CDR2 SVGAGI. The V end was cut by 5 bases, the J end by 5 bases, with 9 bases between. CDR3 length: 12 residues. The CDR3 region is CASSNSPETQYF. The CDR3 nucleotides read TGTGCCAGCAGTAACAGTCCGGAGACCCAGTACTTC.

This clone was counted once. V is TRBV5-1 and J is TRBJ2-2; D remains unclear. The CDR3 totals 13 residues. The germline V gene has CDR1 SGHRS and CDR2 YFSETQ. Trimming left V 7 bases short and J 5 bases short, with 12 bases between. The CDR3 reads CASRPGFTGELFF. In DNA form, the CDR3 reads TGCGCCAGCCGCCCGGGTTTTACCGGGGAGCTGTTTTTT.

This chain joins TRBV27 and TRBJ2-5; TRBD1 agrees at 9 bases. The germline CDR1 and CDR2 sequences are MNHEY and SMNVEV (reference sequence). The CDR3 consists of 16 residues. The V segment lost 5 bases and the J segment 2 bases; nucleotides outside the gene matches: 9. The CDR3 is CASSTLQGAGQETQYF. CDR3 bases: TGTGCCAGCAGTACCCTACAGGGGGCAGGGCAAGAGACCCAGTACTTC.

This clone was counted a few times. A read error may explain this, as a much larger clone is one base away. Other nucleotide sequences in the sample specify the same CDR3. CDR3 DNA: TGCGCCAGCAGCTTGGAAAGCGGGGGGACCGGGGAGCTGTTTTTT. Translation: CASSLESGGTGELFF. The chain recombines TRBV5-1 with TRBJ2-2; TRBD2 aligns across 9 bases. Germline CDR1 and CDR2: SGHRS and YFSETQ. The trim removed 0 bases at V and 5 bases at J, leaving 2 bases unmatched. The CDR3 is 15 amino acids.

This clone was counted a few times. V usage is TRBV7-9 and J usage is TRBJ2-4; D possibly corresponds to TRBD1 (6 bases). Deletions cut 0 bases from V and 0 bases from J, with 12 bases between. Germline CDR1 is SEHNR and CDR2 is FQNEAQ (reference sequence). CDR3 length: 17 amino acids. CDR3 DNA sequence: TGTGCCAGCAGCTTAGCACAGGGCCTACTAGCCAAAAACATTCAGTACTTC. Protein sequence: CASSLAQGLLAKNIQYF.

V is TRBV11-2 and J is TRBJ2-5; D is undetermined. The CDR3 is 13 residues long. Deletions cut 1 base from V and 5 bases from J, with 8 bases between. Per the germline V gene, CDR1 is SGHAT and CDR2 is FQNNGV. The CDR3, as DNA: TGTGCCAGCAGCTTAGCTCCTTCGGAGACCCAGTACTTC. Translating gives CASSLAPSETQYF.

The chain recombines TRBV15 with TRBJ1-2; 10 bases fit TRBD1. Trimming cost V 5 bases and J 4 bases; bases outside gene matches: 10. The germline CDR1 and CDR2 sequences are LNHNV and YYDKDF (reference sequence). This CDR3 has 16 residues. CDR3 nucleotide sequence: TGTGCCACCAGCCCGCAGACAGGGGGCCCTATCTATGGCTACACCTTC. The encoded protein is CATSPQTGGPIYGYTF.